This T cell receptor beta chain was recorded in a study of vaccination and CD4 T cells after COVID-19. At the Johns Hopkins FTIC core, DNA taken from cultured CD4+ T cells was sequenced by way of the Oncomine TCR Beta short-read assay. Cultured CD4+ T cells were the source of extracted genomic DNA. TCRdb processed the PCR reads anew with MiXCR; each CDR3 protein has one entry. This table holds around 16,000 distinct CDR3 sequences, over 45% found once. A few counts support this clonotype. Its antigen is undetermined. Time point noted: late sampling 161 to 241 days after vaccination in a few convalescent patients. Indicated treatment: roughly 11-day PBMC culture with coronavirus spike peptide pools or control peptides (ViraFEST assay). This specimen was CD4+ T cells from blood, cultured in vitro, taken about 7 months after SARS-CoV-2 vaccination. This receptor was obtained from a human donor who had recovered from COVID-19.

CDR3 amino acids: CASSTSRQGWEQYF. CDR3 coding DNA: TGTGCCAGCAGTACTTCCCGACAGGGTTGGGAGCAGTACTTC. The chain has TRBV2 and TRBJ2-7, with 7 bases aligning to TRBD1. Germline CDR1 and CDR2: SNHLY and FYNNEI. V lost 5 bases, J lost 7 bases, and 11 bases stayed unmatched. This CDR3 is 14 amino acids long.